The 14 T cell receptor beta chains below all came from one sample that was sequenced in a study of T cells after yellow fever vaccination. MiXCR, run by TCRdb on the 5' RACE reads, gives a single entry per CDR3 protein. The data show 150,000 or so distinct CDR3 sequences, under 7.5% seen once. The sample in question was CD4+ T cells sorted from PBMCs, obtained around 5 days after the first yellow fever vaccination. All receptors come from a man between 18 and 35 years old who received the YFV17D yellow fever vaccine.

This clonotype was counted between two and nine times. The CDR3 region is CAWSVRAGGYNEQFF. In DNA form, the CDR3 reads TGTGCCTGGAGTGTACGAGCGGGGGGTTACAATGAGCAGTTCTTC. The chain has TRBV30 and TRBJ2-1; 9 positions agree with TRBD2. The CDR3 covers 15 residues. V shed 0 bases, J shed 4 bases, and the junction held 4 bases outside the gene matches. Germline CDR1 GTSNPN, CDR2 SVGIG (reference sequence).

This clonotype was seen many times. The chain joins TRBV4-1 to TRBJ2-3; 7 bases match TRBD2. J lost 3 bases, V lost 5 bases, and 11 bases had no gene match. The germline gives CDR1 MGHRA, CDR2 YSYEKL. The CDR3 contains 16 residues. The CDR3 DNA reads TGCGCCAGCAGCTCCCCAGAGCGGGGAGTTACAGATACGCAGTATTTT. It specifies CASSSPERGVTDTQYF.

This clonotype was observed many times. The CDR3 spells CASSLGGSTKNIQYF. The CDR3 coding sequence is TGTGCCAGCAGCCTAGGGGGCAGTACCAAAAACATTCAGTACTTC. The V call is TRBV7-2, the J call TRBJ2-4, with TRBD1 identical over 7 bases. The CDR3 covers 15 residues. The germline CDR1 and CDR2 sequences are SGHTA and FQGNSA. V dropped 5 bases and J dropped 2; count of bases not matched to a gene: 6.

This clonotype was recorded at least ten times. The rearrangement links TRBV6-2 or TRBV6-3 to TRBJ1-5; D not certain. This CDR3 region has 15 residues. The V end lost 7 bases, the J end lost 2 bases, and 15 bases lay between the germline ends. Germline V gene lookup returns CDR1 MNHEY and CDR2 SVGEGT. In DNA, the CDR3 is TGTGCCAGCAACCCAATCGGCGCGGGCAATCAGCCCCAGCATTTT. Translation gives CASNPIGAGNQPQHF.

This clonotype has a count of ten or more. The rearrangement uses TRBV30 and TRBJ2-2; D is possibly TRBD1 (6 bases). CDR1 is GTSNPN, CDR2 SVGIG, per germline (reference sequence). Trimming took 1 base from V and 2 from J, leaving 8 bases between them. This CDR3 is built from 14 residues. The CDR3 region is CAWSAGTNTGELFF. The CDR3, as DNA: TGTGCCTGGAGTGCAGGGACAAACACCGGGGAGCTGTTTTTT.

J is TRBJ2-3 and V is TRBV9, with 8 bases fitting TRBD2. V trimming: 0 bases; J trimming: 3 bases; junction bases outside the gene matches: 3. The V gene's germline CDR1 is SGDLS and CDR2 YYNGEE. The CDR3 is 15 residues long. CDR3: CASSVAGGQTDTQYF. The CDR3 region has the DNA TGTGCCAGCAGCGTAGCGGGGGGGCAAACAGATACGCAGTATTTT.

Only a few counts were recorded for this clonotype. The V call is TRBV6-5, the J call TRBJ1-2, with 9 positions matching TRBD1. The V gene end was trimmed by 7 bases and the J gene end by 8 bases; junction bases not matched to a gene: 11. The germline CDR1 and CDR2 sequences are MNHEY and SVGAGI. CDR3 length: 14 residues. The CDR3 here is CASIYRDRAGGYTF. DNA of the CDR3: TGTGCCAGCATCTACCGGGACAGGGCTGGGGGCTACACCTTC.

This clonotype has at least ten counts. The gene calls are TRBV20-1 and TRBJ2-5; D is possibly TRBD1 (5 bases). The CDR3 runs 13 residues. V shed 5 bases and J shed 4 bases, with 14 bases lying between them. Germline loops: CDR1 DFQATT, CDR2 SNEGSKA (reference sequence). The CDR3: CSAFSGSPETQYF. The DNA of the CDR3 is TGCAGTGCTTTTTCAGGGTCTCCAGAGACCCAGTACTTC.

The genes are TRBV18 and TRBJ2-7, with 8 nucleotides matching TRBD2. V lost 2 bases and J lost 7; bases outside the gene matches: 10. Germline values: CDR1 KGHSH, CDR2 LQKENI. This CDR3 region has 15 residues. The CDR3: CASSPTSGGTGEQYV. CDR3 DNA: TGTGCCAGCTCACCAACTAGCGGAGGGACGGGGGAGCAGTACGTC.

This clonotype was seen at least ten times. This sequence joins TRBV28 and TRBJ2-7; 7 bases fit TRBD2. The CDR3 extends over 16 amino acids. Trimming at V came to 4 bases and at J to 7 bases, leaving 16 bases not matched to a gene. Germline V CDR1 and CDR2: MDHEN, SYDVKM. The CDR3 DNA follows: TGTGCCAGCAGTTGGACACCGGGGGGTCCCTGGGGTGAGCAGTACGTC. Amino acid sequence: CASSWTPGGPWGEQYV.

The CDR3 is CASSFQGINYGYTF. In DNA form, the CDR3 reads TGCGCCAGCAGCTTCCAGGGGATAAACTATGGCTACACCTTC. The V and J genes are TRBV5-1 and TRBJ1-2, with D possibly being TRBD1 (6 bases). The CDR3 spans 14 residues. V was shortened by 2 bases and J by 2 bases, with 10 bases between the two germline ends. Germline V gene sequence: CDR1 SGHRS, CDR2 YFSETQ.

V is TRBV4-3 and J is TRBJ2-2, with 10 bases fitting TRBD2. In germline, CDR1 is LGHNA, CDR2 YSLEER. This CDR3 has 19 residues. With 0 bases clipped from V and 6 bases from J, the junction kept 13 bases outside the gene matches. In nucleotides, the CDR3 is TGCGCCAGCAGCCAAGAAAGCTTTATGCTAGCGGGGGAAGCCGGGGAGCTGTTTTTT. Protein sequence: CASSQESFMLAGEAGELFF.

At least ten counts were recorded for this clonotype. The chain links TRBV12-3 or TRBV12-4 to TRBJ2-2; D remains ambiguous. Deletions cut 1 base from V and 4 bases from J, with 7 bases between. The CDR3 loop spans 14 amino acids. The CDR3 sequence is CASSLGASTGELFF. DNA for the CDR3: TGTGCCAGCAGTTTAGGTGCCAGCACCGGGGAGCTGTTTTTT.

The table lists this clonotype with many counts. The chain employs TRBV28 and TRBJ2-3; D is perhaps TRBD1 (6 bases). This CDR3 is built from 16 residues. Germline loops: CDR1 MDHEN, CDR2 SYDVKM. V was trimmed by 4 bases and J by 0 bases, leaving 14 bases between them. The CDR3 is CASSSPGTLSTDTQYF. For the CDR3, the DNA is TGTGCCAGCAGTTCCCCCGGGACACTGAGCACAGATACGCAGTATTTT.